Reported below is one T cell receptor beta chain. Its specificity is unknown. These data belong to a study of PD-L1 blockade in urothelial cancer. In the study overall: Previous chemotherapy exposure amounted to 0 to 3 regimens for patients. Blood samples had a median of 141,255 T cells, just under 85,000 unique TCRs, and clonality roughly 0.088. Study-level results: Durable-benefit cases showed more tumor-associated blood clone expansion at 3 weeks.

Trimming shortened V by 6 bases and J by 7 bases, and 21 bases separated the two germline ends. The CDR3 extends over 15 amino acids. Germline CDR1 and CDR2: SGHDT and YYEEEE. What went into each PCR as a spike was synthetic TCR analog templates. Profiled with immunoSEQ multiplex PCR; TCRdb holds only in-frame clones, not every one. The sample has tens of thousands of clones, about nine tenths seen once; the top ten hold 5% to 7%. Sequencing was performed on PBMCs, taken around atezolizumab (anti-PD-L1) treatment. The chain carries TRBV5-6 and TRBJ2-3; D perhaps matches TRBD1 (5 bases). The source of this sequence is an older woman with urothelial cancer. CDR3 sequence: CASTLLDARAHTQYF. The DNA of the CDR3 is TGTGCCAGCACCCTTCTCGACGCCAGGGCCCATACGCAGTATTTT.